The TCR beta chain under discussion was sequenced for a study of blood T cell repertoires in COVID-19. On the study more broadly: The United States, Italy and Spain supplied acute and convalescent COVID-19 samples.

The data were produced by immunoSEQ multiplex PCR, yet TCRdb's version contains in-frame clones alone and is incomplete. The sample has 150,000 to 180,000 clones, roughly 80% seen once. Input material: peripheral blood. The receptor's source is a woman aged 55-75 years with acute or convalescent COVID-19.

The CDR3, as DNA: TGTGCCTGGAGTTCAAGCAGGAACACAGATACGCAGTATTTT. This encodes CAWSSSRNTDTQYF. The J gene is TRBJ2-3, the V gene TRBV30; D is ambiguous. The CDR3 spans 14 residues. V was cut by 2 bases and J by 2 bases, with 11 bases left in between. The germline CDR1 and CDR2 sequences are GTSNPN and SVGIG (reference sequence).